This TCR beta chain is drawn from a study of T cell responses to AZD1222 COVID-19 vaccine (dated by TCRdb to 2020 to 2023). For context, the study as a whole: Because spike-specific TCR depth and breadth did not differ between the two schedules, AZD1222 recipients who got a second dose at roughly 4 weeks were pooled with those who got a second dose at roughly 12 weeks. A total of under 250 trial participants underwent TCR sequencing, of whom about 200 had received two doses of AZD1222 and approximately 26 had received two doses of the MenACWY control vaccine. Enrollment into the trials was organized by age into subgroups of 18-55, 56-69 and 70-plus years, and those subgroups contained approximately 150, 30 and 60 TCR-sequenced participants, respectively. The research as a whole found: Because no day 14 peak-response samples were available, repertoires were characterized only after the peak T cell response. Conclusions about previously exposed vaccinees are limited because only 6 or 7 AZD1222 recipients were SARS-CoV-2 seropositive at baseline. Most participants were white British and females outnumbered males, and the authors suggested that clonal diversity may have been underestimated. The whole spike protein was spanned by vaccine-associated CD4 TCRs, and dominant responses were seen in regions 160-218 and 743-854. In the small 56-69-year group, the increase in depth fell short of significance, most likely because of low power. Spike-specific TCR breadth and depth rose significantly after two AZD1222 doses compared with day 0 and with MenACWY recipients. Nearly half of unique spike-specific TCRs reportedly recognized epitopes outside regions mutated in the B.1.351 and B.1.1.7 variants.

The CDR3 regions of human TCRbeta chains were analyzed by immunosequencing. The authors processed their data as follows. TCRs in the repertoires were matched against a reference library of SARS-CoV-2-specific TCRs that had been generated with the MIRA antigen-specificity platform. Breadth meant the fraction of unique TCRs that were SARS-CoV-2-associated, whereas depth meant the fraction of total T cells that were SARS-CoV-2-associated. Using the MIRA data, each spike-specific TCR was mapped to the spike region that the TCR reacts to and placed in a CD4 or CD8 class. Log10-transformed breadth and depth values were compared by one-way ANOVA with Sidak's multiple comparisons tests. The table comes from immuneACCESS by way of TCRdb, which keeps in-frame sequences with V and J called. Part of the clones is missing from these tables; in studies checked, under half for an unresolved V gene and the rest for unknown reasons. The D gene and trimming were derived from the DNA, and the V and J assignments and clone size from that table. The sample records more than 95,000 clones, about 93% of which are singletons. The ten most abundant clones make up about 5% of the sample.

Comments on this clone: The antigen it binds to is not known. No base-level quality is on record; no much larger clone is a single base apart.

This sample's time point label indicates: baseline before first vaccination. Samples from vaccinated people were obtained from the UK trials COV001 and COV002, which included a single-blind randomized controlled phase 2/3 trial of AZD1222 (ChAdOx1 nCoV-19) in healthy adults. For TCRbeta chain sequencing, PBMC samples from trial participants were taken at day 0 and at day 28 after the second dose. Per the germline V gene (reference sequence), LNHDA is the CDR1 and SQIVND is the CDR2. V drops 6 bases and J drops 4 bases, leaving 7 bases in between. From the cysteine up to the phenylalanine, the CDR3 has a length of 12 residues. The retained sequence is limited to the CDR3, 36 bases, with the frame set at the first base.

The source of this sequence is an adult in good health. Source: peripheral blood, taken on day 0 of AZD1222 vaccination. The chain couples TRBV19 to TRBJ1-5; the D gene is not confidently resolved. For the CDR3, the sequence is CASRDMNQPQHF. The DNA sequence follows: TGTGCCAGTAGGGATATGAATCAGCCCCAGCATTTT.